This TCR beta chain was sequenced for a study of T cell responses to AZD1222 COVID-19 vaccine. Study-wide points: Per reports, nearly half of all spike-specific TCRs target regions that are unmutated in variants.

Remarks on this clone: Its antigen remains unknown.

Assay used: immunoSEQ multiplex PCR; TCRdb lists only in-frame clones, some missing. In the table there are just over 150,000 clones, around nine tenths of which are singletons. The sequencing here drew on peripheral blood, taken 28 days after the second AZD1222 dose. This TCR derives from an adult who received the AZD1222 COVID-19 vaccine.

DNA of the CDR3: TGCGCCAGCAGCTTCGACCCCGGGACAAATCAGCCCCAGCATTTT. Amino acid sequence: CASSFDPGTNQPQHF. The chain carries TRBV5-1 and TRBJ1-5; tentatively, D is TRBD1 (6 bases). The CDR3 loop spans 15 amino acids. CDR1 and CDR2 from the germline V gene are SGHRS and YFSETQ. With 2 bases removed from V and 4 bases from J, the gap between germline ends came to 13 bases.